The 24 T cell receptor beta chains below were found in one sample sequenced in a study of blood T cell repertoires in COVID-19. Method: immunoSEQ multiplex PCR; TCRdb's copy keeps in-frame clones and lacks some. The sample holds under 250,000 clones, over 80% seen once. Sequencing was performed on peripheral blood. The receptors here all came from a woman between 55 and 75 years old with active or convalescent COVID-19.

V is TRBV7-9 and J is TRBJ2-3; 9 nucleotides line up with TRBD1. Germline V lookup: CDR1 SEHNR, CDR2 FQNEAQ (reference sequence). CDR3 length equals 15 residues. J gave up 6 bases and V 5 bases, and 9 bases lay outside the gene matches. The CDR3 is CASSRGQGSEDTQYF. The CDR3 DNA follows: TGTGCCAGCAGCCGGGGACAGGGTAGCGAGGATACGCAGTATTTT.

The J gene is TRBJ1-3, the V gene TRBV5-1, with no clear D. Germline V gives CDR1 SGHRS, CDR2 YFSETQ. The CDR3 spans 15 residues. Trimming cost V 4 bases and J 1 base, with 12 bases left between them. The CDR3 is CASSRASGSGNTIYF. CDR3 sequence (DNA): TGCGCCAGCAGCCGCGCTTCGGGGTCTGGAAACACCATATATTTT.

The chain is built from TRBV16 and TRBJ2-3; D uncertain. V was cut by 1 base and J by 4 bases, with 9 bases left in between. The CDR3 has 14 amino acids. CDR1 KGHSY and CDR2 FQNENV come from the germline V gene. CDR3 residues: CASSQFRRPDTQYF. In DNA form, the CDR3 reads TGTGCCAGCAGCCAATTCCGGCGGCCAGATACGCAGTATTTT.

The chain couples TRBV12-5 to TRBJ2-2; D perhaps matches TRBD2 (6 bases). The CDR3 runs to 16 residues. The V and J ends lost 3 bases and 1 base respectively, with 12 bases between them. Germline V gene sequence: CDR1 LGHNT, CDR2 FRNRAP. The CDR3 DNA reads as TGTGCTAGTGGTTTTACTCAGGGAGGGAACACCGGGGAGCTGTTTTTT. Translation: CASGFTQGGNTGELFF.

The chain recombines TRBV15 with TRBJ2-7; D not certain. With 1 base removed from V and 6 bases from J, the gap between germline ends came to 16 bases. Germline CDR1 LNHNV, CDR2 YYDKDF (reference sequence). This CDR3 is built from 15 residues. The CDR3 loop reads CATSRGVRLPSEQYF. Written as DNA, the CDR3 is TGTGCCACCAGCAGAGGTGTCCGGCTCCCTAGCGAGCAGTACTTC.

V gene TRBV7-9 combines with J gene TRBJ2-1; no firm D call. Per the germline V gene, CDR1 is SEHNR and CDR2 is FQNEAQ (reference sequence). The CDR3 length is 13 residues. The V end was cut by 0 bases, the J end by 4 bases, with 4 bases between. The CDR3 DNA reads TGTGCCAGCAGCTTAGCCGTTTACAATGAGCAGTTCTTC. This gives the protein CASSLAVYNEQFF.

The CDR3 spells CASSYRGFTDTQYF. The CDR3, as DNA: TGTGCCAGTAGTTACAGGGGATTCACAGATACGCAGTATTTT. This chain joins TRBV19 and TRBJ2-3, with 7 bases that match TRBD1. V shed 5 bases and J 2 bases; nucleotides not matched to a gene: 4. Germline V gives CDR1 LNHDA, CDR2 SQIVND (reference sequence). This CDR3 comprises 14 residues.

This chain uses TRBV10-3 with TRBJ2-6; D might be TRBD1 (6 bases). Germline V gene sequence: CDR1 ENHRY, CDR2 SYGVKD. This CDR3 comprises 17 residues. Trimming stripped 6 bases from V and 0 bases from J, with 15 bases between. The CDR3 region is CAISHKQGISGANVLTF. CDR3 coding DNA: TGTGCCATCAGCCATAAACAGGGTATCTCTGGGGCCAACGTCCTGACTTTC.

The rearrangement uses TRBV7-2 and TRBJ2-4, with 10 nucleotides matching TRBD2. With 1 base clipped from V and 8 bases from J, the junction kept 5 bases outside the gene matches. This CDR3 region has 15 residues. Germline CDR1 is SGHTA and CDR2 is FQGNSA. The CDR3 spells CASSLGAGTSDIQYF. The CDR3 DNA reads TGTGCCAGCAGCTTAGGCGCGGGGACTAGCGACATTCAGTACTTC.

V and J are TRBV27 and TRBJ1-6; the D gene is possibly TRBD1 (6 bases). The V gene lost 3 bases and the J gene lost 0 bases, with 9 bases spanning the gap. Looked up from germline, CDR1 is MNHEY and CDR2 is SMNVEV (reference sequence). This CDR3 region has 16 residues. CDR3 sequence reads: CASSFTGSSYNSPLHF. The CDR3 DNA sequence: TGTGCCAGCAGTTTTACAGGGAGCTCCTATAATTCACCCCTCCACTTT.

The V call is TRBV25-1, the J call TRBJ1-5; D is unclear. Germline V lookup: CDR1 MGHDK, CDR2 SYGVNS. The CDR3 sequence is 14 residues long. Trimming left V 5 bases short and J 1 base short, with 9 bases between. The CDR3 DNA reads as TGTGCCAGCAGTCATTACGGGAGCAATCAGCCCCAGCATTTT. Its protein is CASSHYGSNQPQHF.

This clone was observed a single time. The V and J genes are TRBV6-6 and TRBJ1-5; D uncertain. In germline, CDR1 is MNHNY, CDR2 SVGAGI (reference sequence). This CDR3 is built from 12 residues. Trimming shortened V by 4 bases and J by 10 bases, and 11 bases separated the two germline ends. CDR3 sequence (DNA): TGTGCCAGCAGTTTCTATACCCCTCCCCAGCATTTT. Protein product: CASSFYTPPQHF.

This CDR3 is CASSQHRTSVGGELFF. DNA for the CDR3: TGTGCCAGCAGTCAACATCGGACTAGCGTTGGCGGGGAGCTGTTTTTT. The chain couples TRBV6-2 or TRBV6-3 to TRBJ2-2; 9 bases align to TRBD2. Germline assignment: CDR1 MNHEY and CDR2 SVGEGT. With V trimmed by 5 bases and J by 7 bases, 11 bases remained unmatched. CDR3 size: 16 residues.

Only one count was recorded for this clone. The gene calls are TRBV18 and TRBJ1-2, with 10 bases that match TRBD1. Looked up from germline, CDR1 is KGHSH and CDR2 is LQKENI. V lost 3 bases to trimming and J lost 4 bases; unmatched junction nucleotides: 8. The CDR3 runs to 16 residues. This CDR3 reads CASSPFGTGATYGYTF. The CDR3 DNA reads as TGTGCCAGCTCACCTTTCGGGACAGGGGCAACCTATGGCTACACCTTC. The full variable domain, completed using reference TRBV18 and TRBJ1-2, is NAGVMQNPRHLVRRRGQEARLRCSPMKGHSHVYWYRQLPEEGLKFMVYLQKENIIDESGMPKERFSAEFPKEGPSILRIQQVVRGDSAAYFCASSPFGTGATYGYTFGSGTRLTVV.

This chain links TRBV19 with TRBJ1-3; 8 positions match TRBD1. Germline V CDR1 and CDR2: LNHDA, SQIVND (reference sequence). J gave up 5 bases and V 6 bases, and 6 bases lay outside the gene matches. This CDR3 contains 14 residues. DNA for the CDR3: TGTGCCAGTAGCCCGACAGGGGCAAGAAACACCATATATTTT. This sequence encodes CASSPTGARNTIYF.

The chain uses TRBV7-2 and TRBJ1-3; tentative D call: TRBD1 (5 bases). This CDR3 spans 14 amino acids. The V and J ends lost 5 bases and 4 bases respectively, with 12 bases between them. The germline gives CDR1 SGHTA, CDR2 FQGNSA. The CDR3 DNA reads TGTGCCAGCAGCACCATGACAGAAGGAAACACCATATATTTT. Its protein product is CASSTMTEGNTIYF. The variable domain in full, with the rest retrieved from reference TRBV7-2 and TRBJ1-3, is GAGVSQSPSNKVTEKGKDVELRCDPISGHTALYWYRQSLGQGLEFLIYFQGNSAPDKSGLPSDRFSAERTGGSVSTLTIQRTQQEDSAVYLCASSTMTEGNTIYFGEGSWLTVV.

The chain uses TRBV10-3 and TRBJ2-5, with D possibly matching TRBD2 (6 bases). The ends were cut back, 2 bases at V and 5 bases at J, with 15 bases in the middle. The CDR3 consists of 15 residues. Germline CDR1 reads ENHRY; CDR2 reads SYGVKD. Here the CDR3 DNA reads TGTGCCATCAGTGAGGTATCGGGAGTCGGGGAGACCCAGTACTTC. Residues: CAISEVSGVGETQYF.

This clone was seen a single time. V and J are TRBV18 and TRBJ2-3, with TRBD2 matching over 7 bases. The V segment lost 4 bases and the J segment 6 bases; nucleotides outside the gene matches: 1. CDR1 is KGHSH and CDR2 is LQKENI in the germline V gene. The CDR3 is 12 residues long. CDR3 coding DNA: TGTGCCAGCTCACAGGGAGGGGATACGCAGTATTTT. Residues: CASSQGGDTQYF. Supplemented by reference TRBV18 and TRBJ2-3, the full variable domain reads NAGVMQNPRHLVRRRGQEARLRCSPMKGHSHVYWYRQLPEEGLKFMVYLQKENIIDESGMPKERFSAEFPKEGPSILRIQQVVRGDSAAYFCASSQGGDTQYFGPGTRLTVL.

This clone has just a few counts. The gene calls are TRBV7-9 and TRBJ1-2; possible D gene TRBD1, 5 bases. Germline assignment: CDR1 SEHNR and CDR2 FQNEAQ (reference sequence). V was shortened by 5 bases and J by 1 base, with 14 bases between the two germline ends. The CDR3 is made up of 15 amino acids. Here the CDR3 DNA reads TGTGCCAGCAGCACCGCCGGGACTCATAACTATGGCTACACCTTC. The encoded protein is CASSTAGTHNYGYTF.

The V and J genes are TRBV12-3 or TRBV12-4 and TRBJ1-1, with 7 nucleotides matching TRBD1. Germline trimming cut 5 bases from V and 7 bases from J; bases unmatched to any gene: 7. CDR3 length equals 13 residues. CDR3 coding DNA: TGTGCCAGCAGTCCCATGACAGGGCGTGAAGCTTTCTTT. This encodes CASSPMTGREAFF.

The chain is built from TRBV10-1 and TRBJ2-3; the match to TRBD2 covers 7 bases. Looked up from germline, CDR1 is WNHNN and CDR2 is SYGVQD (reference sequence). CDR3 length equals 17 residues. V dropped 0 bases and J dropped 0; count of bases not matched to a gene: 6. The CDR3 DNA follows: TGCGCCAGCAGTGAGTCTCCACTAGCGTTTAGCACAGATACGCAGTATTTT. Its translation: CASSESPLAFSTDTQYF.

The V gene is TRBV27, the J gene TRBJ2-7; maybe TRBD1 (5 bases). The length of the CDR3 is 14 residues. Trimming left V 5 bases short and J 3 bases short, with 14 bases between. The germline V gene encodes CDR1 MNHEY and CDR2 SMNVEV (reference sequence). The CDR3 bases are TGTGCCAGCAGTCCTGGCTTGGGGCACTACGAGCAGTACTTC. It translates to CASSPGLGHYEQYF.

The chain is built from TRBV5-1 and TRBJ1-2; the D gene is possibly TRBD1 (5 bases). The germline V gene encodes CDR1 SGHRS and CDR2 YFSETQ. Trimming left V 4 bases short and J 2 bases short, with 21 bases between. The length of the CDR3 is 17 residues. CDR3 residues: CASSRGAGLIPNYGYTF. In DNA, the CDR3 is TGCGCCAGCAGCCGTGGGGCAGGGTTAATCCCGAACTATGGCTACACCTTC.

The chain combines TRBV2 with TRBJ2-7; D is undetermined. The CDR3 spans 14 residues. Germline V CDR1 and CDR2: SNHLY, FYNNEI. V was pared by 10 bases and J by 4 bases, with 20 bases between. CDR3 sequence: CATTLSPGLYEQYF. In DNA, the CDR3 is TGTGCCACGACCCTTAGCCCGGGTTTGTACGAGCAGTACTTC. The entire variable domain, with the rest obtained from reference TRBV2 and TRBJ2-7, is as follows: EPEVTQTPSHQVTQMGQEVILRCVPISNHLYFYWYRQILGQKVEFLVSFYNNEISEKSEIFDDQFSVERPDGSNFTLKIRSTKLEDSAMYFCATTLSPGLYEQYFGPGTRLTVT.